Following are 17 T cell receptor beta chains from one sample sequenced in a study of T cells after yellow fever vaccination. TCRdb re-derived calls from the 5' RACE reads in MiXCR, one entry per CDR3 protein. The profile covers roughly 520,000 distinct CDR3 sequences, with around a fifth appearing a single time and 15% to 20% taken by the ten largest. This sample comprised PBMCs, obtained 21 days after the first yellow fever vaccination. Every receptor here comes from a man aged 18 to 29 who received the YFV17D yellow fever vaccine.

This clonotype was found many times. The chain links TRBV5-8 to TRBJ2-4; 7 bases line up with TRBD1. The junction had 10 bases not matched to a gene; V was cut back by 4 bases and J by 0 bases. The CDR3 covers 17 residues. CDR1 SGHTS and CDR2 YDEGEE come from the germline V gene. This CDR3 reads CASSPRTGKLAKNIQYF. The CDR3 DNA is TGTGCCAGCAGCCCAAGGACAGGAAAACTAGCCAAAAACATTCAGTACTTC.

CDR3 sequence reads: CASSRPPSGGAQSYEQYF. DNA for the CDR3: TGTGCCAGCAGCCGTCCCCCTAGCGGGGGGGCCCAATCCTACGAGCAGTACTTC. The chain has TRBV11-2 and TRBJ2-7; 12 nucleotides line up with TRBD2. Germline V gene lookup returns CDR1 SGHAT and CDR2 FQNNGV. The CDR3 loop spans 18 amino acids. The V gene end was trimmed by 5 bases and the J gene end by 1 base; junction bases not matched to a gene: 12.

The table lists this clonotype with a few counts. V usage is TRBV12-3 or TRBV12-4 and J usage is TRBJ2-7; D gene unclear. CDR3 size: 15 residues. V was cut by 5 bases and J by 3 bases, with 17 bases left in between. The CDR3 is CASSSVARPNYEQYF. The CDR3 DNA follows: TGTGCCAGCAGTAGTGTGGCCCGACCTAACTACGAGCAGTACTTC.

This clonotype has only a few counts. An end of the junction does not agree with germline; a read error may underlie this. The rearrangement links TRBV5-1 to TRBJ1-1, with a tentative D call TRBD1 (6 bases). The CDR3 is made up of 11 amino acids. Germline values: CDR1 SGHRS, CDR2 YFSETQ. In nucleotides, the CDR3 is TGCGCCAGCAGCTTGGATAGGGGGATGATCTTT. This codes for CASSLDRGMIF.

This rearrangement joins TRBV27 to TRBJ2-7, with D unresolved. This CDR3 spans 14 amino acids. With 3 bases removed from V and 1 base from J, the gap between germline ends came to 10 bases. Germline CDR1 is MNHEY and CDR2 is SMNVEV (reference sequence). DNA for the CDR3: TGTGCCAGCAGTTTGTATAGGGATTCCTACGAGCAGTACTTC. Its protein is CASSLYRDSYEQYF.

This rearrangement joins TRBV5-1 to TRBJ1-6; a weak D match, TRBD1 (5 bases). V lost 0 bases, J lost 9 bases, and 16 bases lay in between. Germline V gives CDR1 SGHRS, CDR2 YFSETQ. This CDR3 contains 16 residues. CDR3 bases: TGCGCCAGCAGCTTGGCAGGGACGAGGTTTGGTTCACCCCTCCACTTT. Its translation: CASSLAGTRFGSPLHF.

This clonotype showed up many times. CDR3 sequence reads: CASSPPEGGDEQYF. CDR3 in DNA: TGCGCCAGCAGCCCGCCGGAGGGGGGAGACGAGCAGTACTTC. V gene TRBV5-1 combines with J gene TRBJ2-7; perhaps D is TRBD1 or TRBD2 (6 bases each). Trimming shortened V by 4 bases and J by 5 bases, and 16 bases separated the two germline ends. The CDR3 is made up of 14 amino acids. Germline CDR1 is SGHRS and CDR2 is YFSETQ.

The V and J genes are TRBV20-1 and TRBJ2-3; TRBD2 is a possible D gene (5 bases). The CDR3 spans 13 residues. Germline V gives CDR1 DFQATT, CDR2 SNEGSKA (reference sequence). The V end lost 0 bases, the J end lost 6 bases, and 10 bases lay between the germline ends. The CDR3 reads CSARDEGSDTQYF. DNA for the CDR3: TGCAGTGCTAGAGATGAGGGTTCGGATACGCAGTATTTT.

CDR3 protein: CASSDPSGTAGDEQYV. The CDR3 DNA sequence: TGTGCCAGCAGTGACCCTTCCGGGACAGCCGGGGACGAGCAGTACGTC. The chain recombines TRBV25-1 with TRBJ2-7, with TRBD1 matching over 7 bases. Germline lookup yields CDR1 MGHDK and CDR2 SYGVNS. V dropped 3 bases and J dropped 5; count of bases not matched to a gene: 13. This CDR3 region has 16 residues.

This chain connects TRBV9 to TRBJ2-5; 7 bases are a match to TRBD2. The CDR3 contains 15 residues. Trimming at V came to 0 bases and at J to 0 bases, leaving 2 bases not matched to a gene. Germline lookup yields CDR1 SGDLS and CDR2 YYNGEE. The CDR3, as DNA: TGTGCCAGCAGCGTAGCCGGGGGGTACCAAGAGACCCAGTACTTC. Translation gives CASSVAGGYQETQYF.

This clonotype was recorded a few times. The chain uses TRBV29-1 and TRBJ1-2; D unclear. Germline CDR1 is SQVTM and CDR2 is ANQGSEA. V was pared by 1 base and J by 5 bases, with 8 bases between. This CDR3 region has 12 residues. In DNA form, the CDR3 reads TGCAGCGTTGAAGCTAGGGAGTATGGCTACACCTTC. Its translation is CSVEAREYGYTF.

This clonotype has more than one count but fewer than ten. The genes are TRBV12-3 or TRBV12-4 and TRBJ1-5; D remains ambiguous. This CDR3 has 14 amino acids. Trimming pared 1 base from V and 7 bases from J, leaving 11 bases between. The CDR3 loop is CASSLVHSEQPQHF. CDR3 DNA: TGTGCCAGCAGTTTAGTTCACTCAGAGCAGCCCCAGCATTTT.

This chain uses TRBV24-1 with TRBJ2-3; TRBD1 matches 7 bases. CDR3 length: 16 residues. CDR1 and CDR2 from the germline V gene are KGHDR and SFDVKD. V lost 5 bases to trimming and J lost 4 bases; unmatched junction nucleotides: 11. The chain's CDR3 is CATSVTGTDNSDTQYF. The CDR3, as DNA: TGTGCCACCAGTGTTACAGGGACAGATAATTCAGATACGCAGTATTTT.

Only a few counts were recorded for this clonotype. J is TRBJ2-7 and V is TRBV5-1, with 7 positions matching TRBD2. CDR3 length: 16 amino acids. CDR1 and CDR2 from the germline V gene are SGHRS and YFSETQ. Unmatched junction bases numbered 13, after V lost 4 bases and J lost 3 bases. In DNA, the CDR3 is TGCGCCAGCAGCCTAGGGGCTGGAGAGCGGGGCTACGAGCAGTACTTC. This translates into CASSLGAGERGYEQYF.

The chain couples TRBV7-9 to TRBJ1-1; 8 bases line up with TRBD1. The V gene end was trimmed by 5 bases and the J gene end by 1 base; junction bases not matched to a gene: 6. Germline loops: CDR1 SEHNR, CDR2 FQNEAQ (reference sequence). CDR3 size: 15 residues. CDR3 residues: CASSPGQERNTEAFF. The CDR3 DNA is TGTGCCAGCAGCCCGGGACAGGAGAGGAACACTGAAGCTTTCTTT.

V is TRBV2 and J is TRBJ1-6; no reliable D call. The germline gives CDR1 SNHLY, CDR2 FYNNEI. The CDR3 contains 13 residues. With 7 bases removed from V and 7 bases from J, the gap between germline ends came to 11 bases. Here the CDR3 DNA reads TGTGCCAGCATTCCCGAAGTCAATTCACCCCTCCACTTT. Translating gives CASIPEVNSPLHF.

This clonotype was seen a single time. The chain recombines TRBV24-1 with TRBJ1-2, with 11 bases lining up with TRBD1. J was trimmed by 8 bases and V by 4 bases; bases with no gene match: 5. Per germline, CDR1 KGHDR and CDR2 SFDVKD. The CDR3 is 14 residues long. The CDR3 region has the DNA TGTGCCACCAGTGAATGGACAGGGGGCCAGGGCTACACCTTC. Translating gives CATSEWTGGQGYTF.